These 18 T cell receptor beta chains were sequenced from one sample in a study of early T cells in non-severe SARS-CoV-2 infection. One entry per CDR3 protein, called by TCRdb with MiXCR from the 5' RACE reads. The sample shows 46,000 or so distinct CDR3 sequences, roughly 7% of them seen only once. Sequences were obtained from whole blood. Receptor source: an adult who was a healthcare worker with PCR-confirmed SARS-CoV-2 infection or an uninfected control (not recorded which).

The count of this clonotype is one. This sequence joins TRBV28 and TRBJ1-2; 7 bases agree with TRBD1. V trimming: 2 bases; J trimming: 8 bases; junction bases outside the gene matches: 8. The CDR3 sequence is 14 residues long. Germline V gene data show CDR1 as MDHEN and CDR2 as SYDVKM. The CDR3 DNA is TGTGCCAGCAGTTTACCTGGGACAGACTCCGGCTACACCTTC. This gives the protein CASSLPGTDSGYTF.

The V call is TRBV12-3 or TRBV12-4, the J call TRBJ2-7; D is possibly TRBD2 (6 bases). This CDR3 has 15 amino acids. V was shortened by 6 bases and J by 2 bases, with 17 bases between the two germline ends. DNA for the CDR3: TGTGCCAGCAGCCGCGGGATCCTCGAGGCCTACGAGCAGTACTTC. This gives the protein CASSRGILEAYEQYF.

There are a few counts of this clonotype. This chain links TRBV3-1 with TRBJ1-3; no definite D call. Trimming took 5 bases from V and 2 from J, leaving 7 bases between them. The germline V gene encodes CDR1 LGHDT and CDR2 YNNKEL (reference sequence). The CDR3 has 13 residues. CDR3 in DNA: TGTGCCAGCAGCATCACCACTGGAAACACCATATATTTT. This codes for CASSITTGNTIYF.

This clonotype has at least ten counts. CDR3 in amino acids: CASSYGHTEAFF. DNA of the CDR3: TGTGCCAGCAGTTACGGGCACACTGAAGCTTTCTTT. V and J are TRBV6-2 or TRBV6-3 and TRBJ1-1; the D is unclear. Germline V gene sequence: CDR1 MNHEY, CDR2 SVGEGT. The CDR3 contains 12 residues. The V and J ends lost 2 bases and 3 bases respectively, with 4 bases between them.

This clonotype was counted ten times or more. The chain uses TRBV12-3 or TRBV12-4 and TRBJ2-7; tentatively, D is TRBD1 (7 bases). Trimming pared 6 bases from V and 4 bases from J, leaving 13 bases between. The CDR3 has 13 amino acids. CDR3 residues: CASRAGGLYEQYF. The CDR3 DNA sequence: TGTGCCAGCAGGGCAGGGGGACTGTACGAGCAGTACTTC.

There are a few counts of this clonotype. This chain uses TRBV20-1 with TRBJ2-5, with 12 bases lining up with TRBD2. Unmatched junction bases numbered 5, after V lost 5 bases and J lost 4 bases. The CDR3 extends over 14 amino acids. Germline CDR1 reads DFQATT; CDR2 reads SNEGSKA (reference sequence). The CDR3 protein is CSAWPSGGGETQYF. CDR3 coding DNA: TGCAGTGCTTGGCCTAGCGGGGGGGGAGAGACCCAGTACTTC.

This clonotype came up a few times. DNA for the CDR3: TGTGCCAGCAGCTTCTTGGATCAGCCCCAGCATTTT. Its protein product is CASSFLDQPQHF. The genes are TRBV7-9 and TRBJ1-5; no definite D call. Germline V gives CDR1 SEHNR, CDR2 FQNEAQ (reference sequence). CDR3 size: 12 residues. The ends were cut back, 3 bases at V and 5 bases at J, with 5 bases in the middle.

The chain employs TRBV6-2 or TRBV6-3 and TRBJ1-2; no clear D. The CDR3 runs 14 residues. V dropped 0 bases and J dropped 1 base, with 6 bases sitting between them. Germline CDR1 is MNHEY and CDR2 is SVGEGT. CDR3 DNA sequence: TGTGCCAGCAGTTACTCGAGGCTTAACTATGGCTACACCTTC. Translating it yields CASSYSRLNYGYTF.

This clonotype was detected many times. CDR3 protein: CASSPLGETQYF. In nucleotides, the CDR3 is TGTGCCAGCAGTCCACTCGGGGAGACCCAGTACTTC. The chain combines TRBV12-3 or TRBV12-4 with TRBJ2-5; D unresolved. Trimming took off 5 bases at V and 5 bases at J, with 9 bases between the two ends. This CDR3 is built from 12 residues.

This clonotype has a handful of counts. The CDR3 DNA follows: TGTGCCAGCAGCCGGATAGATACGCAGTATTTT. This encodes CASSRIDTQYF. This chain joins TRBV7-9 and TRBJ2-3; D call uncertain. The CDR3 is 11 residues long. V lost 5 bases and J lost 5, with 5 bases in between. The germline V gene has CDR1 SEHNR and CDR2 FQNEAQ (reference sequence).

This clonotype was picked up many times. V usage is TRBV20-1 and J usage is TRBJ2-1; weak D call: TRBD2 (6 bases). The CDR3 is 16 amino acids. Germline CDR1 DFQATT, CDR2 SNEGSKA (reference sequence). V lost 6 bases, J lost 0 bases, and 18 bases lay in between. The CDR3 sequence: CSASPLRGDSYNEQFF. The CDR3 coding sequence is TGCAGTGCATCGCCCCTCCGCGGGGACTCCTACAATGAGCAGTTCTTC.

In its sample, this clonotype was seen many times. The gene calls are TRBV28 and TRBJ1-5; no clear D gene. This CDR3 region has 14 residues. CDR1 and CDR2 (germline): MDHEN, SYDVKM. The ends were cut back, 2 bases at V and 5 bases at J, with 10 bases in the middle. The CDR3 nucleotides read TGTGCCAGCAGTTTAAGCAACGGGCATCAGCCCCAGCATTTT. This sequence encodes CASSLSNGHQPQHF.

This clonotype has ten or more counts. The rearrangement links TRBV12-3 or TRBV12-4 to TRBJ2-1; a possible D gene is TRBD1 (6 bases). The CDR3 is made up of 15 amino acids. Trimming removed 1 base from V and 5 bases from J, with 12 bases in between. The DNA for the CDR3 is TGTGCCAGCAGTTTAGGGGGGCTTGGGAACAATGAGCAGTTCTTC. Its protein product is CASSLGGLGNNEQFF.

This clonotype was counted a few times. V gene TRBV5-1 combines with J gene TRBJ2-2, with D perhaps being TRBD1 or TRBD2 (5 bases each). V was shortened by 2 bases and J by 3 bases, with 8 bases between the two germline ends. Germline values: CDR1 SGHRS, CDR2 YFSETQ. The CDR3 is 14 residues long. CDR3 loop: CASSLRGDTGELFF. As DNA, the CDR3 is TGCGCCAGCAGCTTACGAGGGGACACCGGGGAGCTGTTTTTT. The full variable domain, its missing parts supplied by reference TRBV5-1 and TRBJ2-2, is KAGVTQTPRYLIKTRGQQVTLSCSPISGHRSVSWYQQTPGQGLQFLFEYFSETQRNKGNFPGRFSGRQFSNSRSEMNVSTLELGDSALYLCASSLRGDTGELFFGEGSRLTVL.

In its sample, this clonotype was seen a few times. This chain connects TRBV29-1 to TRBJ2-3; D is unresolved. V was pared by 5 bases and J by 0 bases, with 6 bases between. The CDR3 loop spans 12 amino acids. Germline V gives CDR1 SQVTM, CDR2 ANQGSEA. CDR3 amino acids: CSVRVSTDTQYF. CDR3 sequence (DNA): TGCAGCGTTCGCGTAAGCACAGATACGCAGTATTTT.

This clonotype has ten or more counts. The J gene is TRBJ2-5, the V gene TRBV4-1, with unresolved D. V lost 1 base, J lost 2 bases, and 17 bases lay in between. From germline, CDR1 is MGHRA and CDR2 YSYEKL. The CDR3 runs to 17 residues. CDR3 coding DNA: TGCGCCAGCAGCCAAGTCCCTAGACTCGATCTTCAAGAGACCCAGTACTTC. Encoded protein: CASSQVPRLDLQETQYF.

The sample holds many counts of this clonotype. V is TRBV6-5 and J is TRBJ1-1; D gene unclear. The CDR3 runs 13 residues. CDR1 and CDR2 (germline): MNHEY, SVGAGI. V lost 5 bases to trimming and J lost 8 bases, with 15 bases between them. CDR3 residues: CASSATLETEAFF. DNA of the CDR3: TGTGCCAGCAGTGCAACTTTAGAAACCGAAGCTTTCTTT.

This clonotype was detected ten times or more. The chain is built from TRBV7-2 and TRBJ1-1; D might be TRBD1 (6 bases). The CDR3 length is 14 residues. The V end lost 5 bases, the J end lost 4 bases, and 14 bases lay between the germline ends. Germline V gene sequence: CDR1 SGHTA, CDR2 FQGNSA. CDR3 nucleotides: TGTGCCAGCAGCGCATACAGGGATCCCACTGAAGCTTTCTTT. Residues: CASSAYRDPTEAFF.